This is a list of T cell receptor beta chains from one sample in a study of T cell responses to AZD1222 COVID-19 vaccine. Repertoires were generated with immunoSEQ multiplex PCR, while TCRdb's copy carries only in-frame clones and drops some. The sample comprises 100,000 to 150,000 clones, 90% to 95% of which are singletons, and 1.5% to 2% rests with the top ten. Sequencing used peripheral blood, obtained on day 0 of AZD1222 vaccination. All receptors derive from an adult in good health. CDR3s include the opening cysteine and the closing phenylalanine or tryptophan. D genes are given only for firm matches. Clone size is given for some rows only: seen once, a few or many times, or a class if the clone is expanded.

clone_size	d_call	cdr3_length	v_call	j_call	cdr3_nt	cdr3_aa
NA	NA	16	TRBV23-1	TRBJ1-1	TGCGCCAGCAGTAGACTTAGAATGGGGGGGGTAGAGGGAGCTTTCTTT	CASSRLRMGGVEGAFF
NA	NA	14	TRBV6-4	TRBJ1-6	TGTGCCAGCAGTGACGGGGGCGCAAATTCACCCCTCCACTTT	CASSDGGANSPLHF
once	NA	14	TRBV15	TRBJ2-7	TGTGCCACCAGCAGAGACAGGGCCAACTACGAGCAGTACTTC	CATSRDRANYEQYF
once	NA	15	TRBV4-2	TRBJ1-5	TGTGCCAGCAGCCAGAGGGACGGTAGCAATCAGCCCCAGCATTTT	CASSQRDGSNQPQHF
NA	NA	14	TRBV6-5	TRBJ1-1	TGTGCCAGCAGAGGGGGTGACAGGAACACTGAAGCTTTCTTT	CASRGGDRNTEAFF
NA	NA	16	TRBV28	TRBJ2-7	TGTGCCAGCAGTCCGTTTATAACCAGGGGCTCCTACGAGCAGTACTTC	CASSPFITRGSYEQYF
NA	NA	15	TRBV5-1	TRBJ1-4	TGCGCCAGCAGCTTGGGGCAGCCGGGCAATGAAAAACTGTTTTTT	CASSLGQPGNEKLFF
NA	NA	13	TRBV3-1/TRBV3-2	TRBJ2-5	TGTGCCAGCAGCCAAGATTGGGGGGAGACCCAGTACTTC	CASSQDWGETQYF
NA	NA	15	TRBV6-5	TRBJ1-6	TGTGCCAGCAGTTACAAGCCCAGGACCTTTGGACCCCTCCACTTT	CASSYKPRTFGPLHF
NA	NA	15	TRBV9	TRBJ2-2	TGTGCCAGCAGCACCGGCAGGGGTGGAACCGGGGAGCTGTTTTTT	CASSTGRGGTGELFF
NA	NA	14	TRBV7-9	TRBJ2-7	TGTGCCAGCAGCTTCGAACGGGGTTCCTACGAGCAGTACTTC	CASSFERGSYEQYF
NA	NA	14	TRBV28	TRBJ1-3	TGTGCCAGCAGTTCCCTGGGGGCTGGAAACACCATATATTTT	CASSSLGAGNTIYF
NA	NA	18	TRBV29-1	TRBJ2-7	TGCAGCGTTGAACTGGTGGTCAGGGGAAGGAACAGGACCTACGAGCAGTACTTC	CSVELVVRGRNRTYEQYF
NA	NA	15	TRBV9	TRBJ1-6	TGTGCCAGCAGCGTAGCGGGGGGCAATAATTCACCCCTCCACTTT	CASSVAGGNNSPLHF
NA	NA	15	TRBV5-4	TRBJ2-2	TGTGCCAGCAGCTTGAAAGGGAGGAACACCGGGGAGCTGTTTTTT	CASSLKGRNTGELFF
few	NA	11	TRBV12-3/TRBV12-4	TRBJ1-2	TGTGCCAGCAGTTTCCCATATGGCTACACCTTC	CASSFPYGYTF
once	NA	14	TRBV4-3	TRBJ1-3	TGCGCCAGCAGCCAAGGGCAGGGAGGAAACACCATATATTTT	CASSQGQGGNTIYF
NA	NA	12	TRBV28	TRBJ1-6	TGTGCCAGCAATTGGGGTAACTCACCCCTCCACTTT	CASNWGNSPLHF
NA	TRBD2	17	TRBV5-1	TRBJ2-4	TGCGCCAGCAGCATCGAAAACATAGCGGGAGGGCCGTACATTCAGTACTTC	CASSIENIAGGPYIQYF
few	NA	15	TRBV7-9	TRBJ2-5	TGTGCCAGCAGCTTAGCTTCCAGGTACCAAGAGACCCAGTACTTC	CASSLASRYQETQYF
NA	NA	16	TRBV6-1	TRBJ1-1	TGTGCCAGCAGTGAAGGGCGAGTAACCATGAACACTGAAGCTTTCTTT	CASSEGRVTMNTEAFF
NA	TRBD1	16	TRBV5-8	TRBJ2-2	TGTGCCAGCAGCTTCCCGGGACAGTTCCGCACCGGGGAGCTGTTTTTT	CASSFPGQFRTGELFF
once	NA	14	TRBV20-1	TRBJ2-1	TGCAGTGCTAGTCCCTTCTTACTCTACAATGAGCAGTTCTTC	CSASPFLLYNEQFF
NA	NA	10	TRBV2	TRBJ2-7	TGTGCCAGCAAGGGCGCCGAGCAGTACTTC	CASKGAEQYF
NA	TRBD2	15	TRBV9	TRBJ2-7	TGTGCCAGCAGCGGGACTAGCGGGAGCGGCAACGAGCAGTACTTC	CASSGTSGSGNEQYF
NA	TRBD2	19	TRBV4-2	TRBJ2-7	TGTGCCAGCAGCCAAGAGGGGGAGGCACCGGGACTAGCCGAGTACGAGCAGTACTTC	CASSQEGEAPGLAEYEQYF
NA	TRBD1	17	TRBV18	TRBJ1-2	TGTGCCAGCTCACCGGGGACAGCCACGCCGGCCGCCTATGGCTACACCTTC	CASSPGTATPAAYGYTF
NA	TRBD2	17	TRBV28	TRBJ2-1	TGTGCCAGCACCCGGGGGACTAGCGGGAGTCTCTACAATGAGCAGTTCTTC	CASTRGTSGSLYNEQFF
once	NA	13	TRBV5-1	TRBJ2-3	TGCGCCAGCAGTCGAGGGATCACAGATACGCAGTATTTT	CASSRGITDTQYF
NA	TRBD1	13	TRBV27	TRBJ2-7	TGTGCCAGCAGCTGGGGACAGGGCTACGAGCAGTACTTC	CASSWGQGYEQYF
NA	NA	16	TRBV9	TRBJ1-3	TGTGCCAGCAGCCCCCAGGGTAGGAATGTTGGAAACACCATATATTTT	CASSPQGRNVGNTIYF
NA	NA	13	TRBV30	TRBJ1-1	TGTGCCTGGAGCGGTCCAACGAACACTGAAGCTTTCTTT	CAWSGPTNTEAFF
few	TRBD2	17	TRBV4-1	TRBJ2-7	TGCGCCAGCAGCCAAGATCGCGCGAGCGGGAGGGCCTACGAGCAGTACTTC	CASSQDRASGRAYEQYF
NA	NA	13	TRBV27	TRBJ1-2	TGTGCCAGCAGTTTTCGCCTTAACTATGGCTACACCTTC	CASSFRLNYGYTF
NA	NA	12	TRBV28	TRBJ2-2	TGTGCCAGCAGGGCGTTCACCGGGGAGCTGTTTTTT	CASRAFTGELFF
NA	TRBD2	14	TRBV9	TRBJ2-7	TGTGCCAGCAGCGCCGGGACTAGTTCCCACGAGCAGTACTTC	CASSAGTSSHEQYF
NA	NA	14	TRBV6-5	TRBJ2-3	TGTGCCAGCAGTTCCTGGGCGCGCCCAGATACGCAGTATTTT	CASSSWARPDTQYF
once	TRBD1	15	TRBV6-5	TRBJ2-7	TGTGCCAGCAGTTACTCGGCAGGACAGGGGTACGAGCAGTACTTC	CASSYSAGQGYEQYF
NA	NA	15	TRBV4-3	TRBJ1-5	TGCGCCAGCAGCCAAGATGGTCGGCAGACTCAGCCCCAGCATTTT	CASSQDGRQTQPQHF
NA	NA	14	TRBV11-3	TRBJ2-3	TGTGCCAGCAGCCTCGCCAGGACGGGCGGTACGCAGTATTTT	CASSLARTGGTQYF
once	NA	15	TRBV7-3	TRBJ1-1	TGTGCCAGCAGCCCCCAAGGGGTCAGGGGCACTGAAGCTTTCTTT	CASSPQGVRGTEAFF
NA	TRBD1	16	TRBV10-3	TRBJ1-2	TGTGCCATCAGTGAGTCGCCCGACAGGGAAGGATATGGCTACACCTTC	CAISESPDREGYGYTF
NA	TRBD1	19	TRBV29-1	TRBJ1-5	TGCAGCGTTGAAGATCAGGGAGGCCGGGACAGGGGACCTAATCAGCCCCAGCATTTT	CSVEDQGGRDRGPNQPQHF
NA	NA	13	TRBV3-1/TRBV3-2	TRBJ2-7	TGTGCCAGCAGCCTGGGCGGAACCTACGAGCAGTACTTC	CASSLGGTYEQYF
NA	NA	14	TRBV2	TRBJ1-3	TGTACCAGCAGAGCTGGGGGCGTTAGAAACACCATATATTTT	CTSRAGGVRNTIYF
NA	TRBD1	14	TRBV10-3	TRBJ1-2	TGTGCCATCAGTCCGGGACAGCAACTATATGGCTACACCTTC	CAISPGQQLYGYTF
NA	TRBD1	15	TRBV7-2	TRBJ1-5	TGTGCCAGCAGCTTAGAGCCAGGGGGAAATCAGCCCCAGCATTTT	CASSLEPGGNQPQHF
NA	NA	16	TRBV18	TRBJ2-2	TGTGCCAGCTCACCATGGGGCAGATCGAACACCGGGGAGCTGTTTTTT	CASSPWGRSNTGELFF
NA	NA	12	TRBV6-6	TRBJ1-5	TGTGCCAGCAGTTACTCTTTGGAGCCCCAGCATTTT	CASSYSLEPQHF
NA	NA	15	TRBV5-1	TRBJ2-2	TGCGCCAGCAGCCTAGGGGGGTCGAACACCGGGGAGCTGTTTTTT	CASSLGGSNTGELFF
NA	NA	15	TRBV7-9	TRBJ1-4	TGTGCCAGCAGCCCCCAAACAGGGTTGAGTGAAAAACTGTTTTTT	CASSPQTGLSEKLFF
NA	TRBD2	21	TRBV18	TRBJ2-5	TGTGCCAGCTCACAAACCACCGGGACTAGCGGCCAAGCGGGGCGACAAGAGACCCAGTACTTC	CASSQTTGTSGQAGRQETQYF
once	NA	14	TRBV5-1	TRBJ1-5	TGCGCCAGCAGCCCCCGAGGGGGCAATCAGCCCCAGCATTTT	CASSPRGGNQPQHF